What follows describes a single T cell receptor (beta chain). Its antigen is unidentified. This CDR3 region has 14 residues. CDR1 is SGHRS, CDR2 YFSETQ, per germline. V lost 3 bases and J lost 9, with 16 bases in between. The data stem from a study of T cell responses to AZD1222 COVID-19 vaccine. TCRdb's table, derived via immunoSEQ multiplex PCR, lists solely in-frame clones and lacks some. The top ten clones hold approximately 9.1% of a sample with 150,000 to 180,000 clones, 80% to 90% of them seen once. Study-wide results and limits: The donors showed a predominance of white British ancestry and of females, with possible underestimation of clonal diversity. The CD4 TCRs associated with vaccination extended across spike and predominated at 160-218 and 743-854.

The sequence came from an adult who received the AZD1222 COVID-19 vaccine. Sample: peripheral blood, taken 28 days after the second AZD1222 dose. The chain links TRBV5-1 to TRBJ2-1; D tentatively fits TRBD1 or TRBD2 (5 bases each). In DNA form, the CDR3 reads TGCGCCAGCAGCTACCGGGACGCCGGCGGTGAGCAGTTCTTC. The encoded protein is CASSYRDAGGEQFF.